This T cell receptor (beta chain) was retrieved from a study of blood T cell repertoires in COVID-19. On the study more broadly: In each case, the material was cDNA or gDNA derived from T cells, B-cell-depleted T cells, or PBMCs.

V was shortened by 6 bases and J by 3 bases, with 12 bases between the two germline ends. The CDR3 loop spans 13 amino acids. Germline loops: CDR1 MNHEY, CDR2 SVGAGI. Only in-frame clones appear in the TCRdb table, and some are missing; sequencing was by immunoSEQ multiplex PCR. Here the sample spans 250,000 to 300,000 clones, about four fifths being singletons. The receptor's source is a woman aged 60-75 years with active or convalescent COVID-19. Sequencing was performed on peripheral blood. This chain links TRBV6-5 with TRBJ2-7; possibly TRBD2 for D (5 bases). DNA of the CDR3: TGTGCCAGCAGCATACGGGGTTTCTACGAGCAGTACTTC. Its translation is CASSIRGFYEQYF.